This section outlines one TCR beta chain sequence together with its context. Its specificity is not known. A much larger clone lies a single base off, so this may be a read error. The data were obtained in a study of T cells in Graves' hyperthyroidism and ophthalmopathy. Study-level background: The initial diagnosis was the point when peripheral blood was collected, ahead of any treatment.

General study findings and limits: Prediction of ophthalmopathy progression came a median 6.5 months pre-onset.

Germline CDR1 and CDR2: SQVTM and ANQGSEA. V shed 0 bases, J shed 3 bases, and the junction held 1 base outside the gene matches. The CDR3 covers 13 residues. There were TCR beta CDR3 regions amplified from RNA transcripts. HTBI primers drove first-round RT-PCR of the TCR CDR3. TCRdb recomputed calls from the multiplex PCR reads with MiXCR, one row per CDR3 protein. The table includes 640,000 or so distinct CDR3 sequences, roughly 14% detected once. Fresh 10 ml peripheral blood yielded PBMCs. Sequencing was performed on blood. The TCR was taken from a woman in her thirties or forties with Graves' ophthalmopathy. V and J are TRBV29-1 and TRBJ1-1; TRBD1 matches at 7 bases. In DNA, the CDR3 is TGCAGCGTTGAAGATCAGGGGGACACTGAAGCTTTCTTT. It yields the protein CSVEDQGDTEAFF.